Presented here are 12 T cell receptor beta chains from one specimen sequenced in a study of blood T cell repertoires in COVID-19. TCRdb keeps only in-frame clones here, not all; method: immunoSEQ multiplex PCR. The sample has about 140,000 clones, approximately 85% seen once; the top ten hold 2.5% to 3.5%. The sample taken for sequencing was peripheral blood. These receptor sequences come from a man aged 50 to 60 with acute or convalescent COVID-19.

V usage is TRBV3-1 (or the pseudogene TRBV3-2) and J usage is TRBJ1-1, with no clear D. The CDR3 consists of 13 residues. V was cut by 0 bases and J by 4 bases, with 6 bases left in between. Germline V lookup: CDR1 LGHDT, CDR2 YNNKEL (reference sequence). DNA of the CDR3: TGTGCCAGCAGCCAAGAGGTGCGCACTGAAGCTTTCTTT. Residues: CASSQEVRTEAFF.

CDR3 DNA: TGTGCCAGCTCACCATCCTCGCGAACCTACAATGAGCAGTTCTTC. Protein product: CASSPSSRTYNEQFF. The V and J genes are TRBV18 and TRBJ2-1; D is undetermined. The germline CDR1 and CDR2 sequences are KGHSH and LQKENI. V lost 2 bases and J 2 bases, leaving 10 bases between the germline ends. The CDR3 has 15 amino acids.

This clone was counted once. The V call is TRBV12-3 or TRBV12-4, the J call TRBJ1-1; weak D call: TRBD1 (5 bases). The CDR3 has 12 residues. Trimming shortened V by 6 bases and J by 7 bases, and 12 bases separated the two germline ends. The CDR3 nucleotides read TGTGCCAGCAGACTTGGTCAGGGTGAAGCTTTCTTT. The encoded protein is CASRLGQGEAFF.

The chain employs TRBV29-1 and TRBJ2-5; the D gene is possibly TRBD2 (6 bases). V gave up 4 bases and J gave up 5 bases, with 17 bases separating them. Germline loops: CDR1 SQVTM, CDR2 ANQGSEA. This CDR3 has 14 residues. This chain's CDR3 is CSVGDGLAGETQYF. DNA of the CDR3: TGCAGCGTTGGGGACGGACTGGCGGGGGAGACCCAGTACTTC.

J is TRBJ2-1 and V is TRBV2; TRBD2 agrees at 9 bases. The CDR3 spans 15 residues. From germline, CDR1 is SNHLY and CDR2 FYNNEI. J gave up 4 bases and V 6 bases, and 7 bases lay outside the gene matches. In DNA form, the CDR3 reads TGTGCCAGCAGCGGAGATAGCGGGGGATACAATGAGCAGTTCTTC. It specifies CASSGDSGGYNEQFF. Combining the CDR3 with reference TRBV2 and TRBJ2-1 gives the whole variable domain EPEVTQTPSHQVTQMGQEVILRCVPISNHLYFYWYRQILGQKVEFLVSFYNNEISEKSEIFDDQFSVERPDGSNFTLKIRSTKLEDSAMYFCASSGDSGGYNEQFFGPGTRLTVL.

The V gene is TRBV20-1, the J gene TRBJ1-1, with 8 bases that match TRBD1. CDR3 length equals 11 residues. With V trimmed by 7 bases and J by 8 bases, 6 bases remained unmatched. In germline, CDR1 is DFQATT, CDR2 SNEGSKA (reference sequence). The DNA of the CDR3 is TGCAGTGTCGCAGGGGGCTCGGAAGCTTTCTTT. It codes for CSVAGGSEAFF.

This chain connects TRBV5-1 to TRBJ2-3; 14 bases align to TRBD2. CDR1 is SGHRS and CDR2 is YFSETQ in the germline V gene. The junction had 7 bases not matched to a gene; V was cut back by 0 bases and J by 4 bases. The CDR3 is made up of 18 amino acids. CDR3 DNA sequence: TGCGCCAGCAGCTTGGGTCCCGGACTAGCGGGAGGTGCAGATACGCAGTATTTT. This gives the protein CASSLGPGLAGGADTQYF. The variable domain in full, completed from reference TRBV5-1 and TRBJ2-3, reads KAGVTQTPRYLIKTRGQQVTLSCSPISGHRSVSWYQQTPGQGLQFLFEYFSETQRNKGNFPGRFSGRQFSNSRSEMNVSTLELGDSALYLCASSLGPGLAGGADTQYFGPGTRLTVL.

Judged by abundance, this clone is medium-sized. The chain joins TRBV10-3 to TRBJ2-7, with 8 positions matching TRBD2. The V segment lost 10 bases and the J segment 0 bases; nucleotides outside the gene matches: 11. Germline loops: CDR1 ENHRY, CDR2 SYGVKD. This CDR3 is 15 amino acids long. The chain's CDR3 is CATRGGGQTSYEQYF. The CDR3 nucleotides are TGTGCCACCCGTGGCGGGGGGCAGACCTCCTACGAGCAGTACTTC.

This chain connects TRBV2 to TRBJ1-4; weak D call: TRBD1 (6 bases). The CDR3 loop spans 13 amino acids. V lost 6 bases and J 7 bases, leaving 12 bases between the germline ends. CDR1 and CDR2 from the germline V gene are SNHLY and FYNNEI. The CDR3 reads CASRLGGGEKLFF. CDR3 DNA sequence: TGTGCCAGCAGGTTAGGGGGGGGTGAAAAACTGTTTTTT.

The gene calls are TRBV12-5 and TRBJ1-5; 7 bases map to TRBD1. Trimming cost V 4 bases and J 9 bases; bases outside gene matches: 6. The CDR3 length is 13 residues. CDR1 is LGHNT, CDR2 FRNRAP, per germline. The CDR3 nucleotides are TGTGCTAGTGGTTGGGACAGTTTAGGGCCCCAGCATTTT. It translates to CASGWDSLGPQHF.

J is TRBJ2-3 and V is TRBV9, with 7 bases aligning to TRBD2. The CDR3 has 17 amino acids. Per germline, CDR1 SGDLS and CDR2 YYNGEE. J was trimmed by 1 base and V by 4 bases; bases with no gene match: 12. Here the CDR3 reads CASSLRLGTSGTDTQYF. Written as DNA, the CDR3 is TGTGCCAGCAGCCTTCGACTGGGAACTAGCGGCACAGATACGCAGTATTTT.

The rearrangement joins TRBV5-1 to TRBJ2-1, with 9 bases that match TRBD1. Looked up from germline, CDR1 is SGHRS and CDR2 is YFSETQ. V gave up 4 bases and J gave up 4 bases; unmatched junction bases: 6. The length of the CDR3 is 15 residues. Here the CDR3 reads CASSPQGARYNEQFF. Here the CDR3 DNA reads TGCGCCAGCAGCCCACAGGGGGCCAGGTACAATGAGCAGTTCTTC.